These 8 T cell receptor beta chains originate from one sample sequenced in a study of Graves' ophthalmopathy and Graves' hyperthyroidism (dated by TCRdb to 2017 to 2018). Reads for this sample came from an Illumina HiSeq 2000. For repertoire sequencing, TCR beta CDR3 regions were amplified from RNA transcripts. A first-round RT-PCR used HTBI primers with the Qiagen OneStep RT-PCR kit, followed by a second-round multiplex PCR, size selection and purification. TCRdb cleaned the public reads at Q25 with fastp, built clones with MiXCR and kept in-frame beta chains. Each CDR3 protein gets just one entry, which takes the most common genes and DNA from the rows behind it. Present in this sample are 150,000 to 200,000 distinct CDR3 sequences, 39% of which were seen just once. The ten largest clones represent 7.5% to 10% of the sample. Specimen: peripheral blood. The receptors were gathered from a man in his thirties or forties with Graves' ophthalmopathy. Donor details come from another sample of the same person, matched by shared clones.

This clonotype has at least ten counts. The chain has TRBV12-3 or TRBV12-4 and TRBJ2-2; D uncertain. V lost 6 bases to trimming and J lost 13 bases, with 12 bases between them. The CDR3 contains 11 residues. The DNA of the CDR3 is TGTGCCAGCAGCTCCTACTCTGGGCTGTTTTTT. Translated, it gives CASSSYSGLFF.

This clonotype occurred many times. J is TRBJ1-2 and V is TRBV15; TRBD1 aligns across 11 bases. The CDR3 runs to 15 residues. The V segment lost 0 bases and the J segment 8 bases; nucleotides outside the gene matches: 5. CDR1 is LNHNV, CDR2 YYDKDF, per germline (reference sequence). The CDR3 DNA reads TGTGCCACCAGCAGAGAGGGACAGGGGGGTAACGGCTACACCTTC. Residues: CATSREGQGGNGYTF.

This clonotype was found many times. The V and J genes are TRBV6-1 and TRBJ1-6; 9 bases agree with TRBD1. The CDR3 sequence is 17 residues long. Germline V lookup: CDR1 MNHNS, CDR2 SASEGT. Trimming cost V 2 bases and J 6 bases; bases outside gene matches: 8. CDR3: CASSESLQGALNSPLHF. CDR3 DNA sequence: TGTGCCAGCAGTGAATCACTACAGGGGGCGCTTAATTCACCCCTCCACTTT.

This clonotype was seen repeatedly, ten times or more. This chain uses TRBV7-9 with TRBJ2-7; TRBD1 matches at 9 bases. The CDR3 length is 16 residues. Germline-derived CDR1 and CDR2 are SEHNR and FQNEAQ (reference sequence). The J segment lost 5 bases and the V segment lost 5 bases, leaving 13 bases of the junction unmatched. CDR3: CASSVKPGTGFDEQYF. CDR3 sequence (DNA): TGTGCCAGCAGCGTAAAGCCCGGGACAGGGTTCGACGAGCAGTACTTC.

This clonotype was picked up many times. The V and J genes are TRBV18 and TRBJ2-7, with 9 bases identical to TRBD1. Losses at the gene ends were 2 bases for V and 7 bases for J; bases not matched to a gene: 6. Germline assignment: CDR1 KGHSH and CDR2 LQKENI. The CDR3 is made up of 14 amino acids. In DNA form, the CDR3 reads TGTGCCAGCTCACCAGGGACAGGGCGGAGGGAGCAGTACTTC. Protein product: CASSPGTGRREQYF.

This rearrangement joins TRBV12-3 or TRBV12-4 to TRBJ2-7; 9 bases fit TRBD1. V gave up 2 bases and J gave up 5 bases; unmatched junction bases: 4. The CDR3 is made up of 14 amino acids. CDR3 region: CASSLTGGRNEQYF. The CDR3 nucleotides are TGTGCCAGCAGTTTAACAGGGGGCAGGAACGAGCAGTACTTC.

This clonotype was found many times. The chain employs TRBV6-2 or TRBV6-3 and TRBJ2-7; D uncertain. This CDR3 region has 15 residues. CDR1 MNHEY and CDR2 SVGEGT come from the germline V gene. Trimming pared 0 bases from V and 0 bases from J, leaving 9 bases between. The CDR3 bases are TGTGCCAGCAGTTACTCGACGGTCCTCTCCTACGAGCAGTACTTC. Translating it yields CASSYSTVLSYEQYF.

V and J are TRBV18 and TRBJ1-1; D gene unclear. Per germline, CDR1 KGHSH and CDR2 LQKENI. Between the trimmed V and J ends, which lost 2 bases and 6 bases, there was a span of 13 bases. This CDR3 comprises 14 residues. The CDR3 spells CASSPGRLDAEAFF. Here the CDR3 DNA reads TGTGCCAGCTCACCAGGGCGCCTGGACGCTGAAGCTTTCTTT.